This T cell receptor beta chain was profiled in a study of multiple sclerosis patients with progressive multifocal leukoencephalopathy. Spiked into each PCR were synthetic inline TR CDR3 controls of all V-J pairings. Generated by immunoSEQ multiplex PCR, the TCRdb table keeps only in-frame clones and is missing some. The sample includes more than 30,000 clones, approximately 86% seen only once; the top ten take about 5.7%. Findings of the study overall: Less diverse TRB repertoires were suggested in most PML patients.

The sample's time point: time of PML onset. Between about 16 and 60 months of natalizumab therapy passed before PML developed in these natalizumab-treated patients. As concerns this clone: The antigen is unknown.

Sequenced here: PBMCs, sampled from a patient treated with natalizumab. The receptor comes from a woman between 35 and 50 years old with progressive multifocal leukoencephalopathy.

The CDR3 sequence: CASSQVVSWNQPQHF. The CDR3 DNA sequence: TGCGCCAGCAGCCAAGTGGTCTCGTGGAATCAGCCCCAGCATTTT. V usage is TRBV4-3 and J usage is TRBJ1-5; no reliable D call. The CDR3 contains 15 residues. Germline V gives CDR1 LGHNA, CDR2 YSLEER. V dropped 1 base and J dropped 4 bases, with 11 bases sitting between them.